This T cell receptor (beta chain) was sequenced in a study of shared clonotypes between healthy human individuals. With ten immunoSEQ deep assay plates, unsorted PBMC DNA underwent sequencing. The data were produced by immunoSEQ multiplex PCR, yet TCRdb's version contains in-frame clones alone and is incomplete. The table shows around 530,000 clones, with around 77% occurring only once. Germline CDR1 is SGHRS and CDR2 is YFSETQ. The CDR3 spans 16 residues. V gave up 0 bases and J gave up 4 bases; unmatched junction bases: 9. V gene TRBV5-1 combines with J gene TRBJ2-7, with 8 bases lining up with TRBD2. The sequencing input was PBMCs. The sequence was collected from a woman aged 40 to 50 in good health. Some clones in this sample may be carry-over from other donors' samples. The chain's CDR3 is CASSLVPAGDSYEQYF. The CDR3 coding sequence is TGCGCCAGCAGCTTGGTTCCAGCGGGAGATTCGTACGAGCAGTACTTC.